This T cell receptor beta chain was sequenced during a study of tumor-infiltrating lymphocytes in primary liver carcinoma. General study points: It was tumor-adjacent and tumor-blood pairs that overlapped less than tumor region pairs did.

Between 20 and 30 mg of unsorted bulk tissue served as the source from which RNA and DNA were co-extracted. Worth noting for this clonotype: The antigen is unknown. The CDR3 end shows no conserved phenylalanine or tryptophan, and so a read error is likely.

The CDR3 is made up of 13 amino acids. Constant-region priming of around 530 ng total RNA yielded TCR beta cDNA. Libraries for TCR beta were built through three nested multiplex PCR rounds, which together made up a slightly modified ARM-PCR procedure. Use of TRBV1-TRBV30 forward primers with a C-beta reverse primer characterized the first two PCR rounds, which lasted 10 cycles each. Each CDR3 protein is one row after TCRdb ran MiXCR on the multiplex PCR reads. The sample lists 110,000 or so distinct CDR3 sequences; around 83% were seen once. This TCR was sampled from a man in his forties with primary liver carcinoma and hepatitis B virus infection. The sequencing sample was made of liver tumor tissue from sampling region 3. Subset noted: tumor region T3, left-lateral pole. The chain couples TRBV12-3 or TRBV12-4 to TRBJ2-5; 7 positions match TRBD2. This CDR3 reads CLSSRSGTETQYL. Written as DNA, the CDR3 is TGTCTCAGCAGCCGAAGCGGGACAGAGACCCAGTACCTA.